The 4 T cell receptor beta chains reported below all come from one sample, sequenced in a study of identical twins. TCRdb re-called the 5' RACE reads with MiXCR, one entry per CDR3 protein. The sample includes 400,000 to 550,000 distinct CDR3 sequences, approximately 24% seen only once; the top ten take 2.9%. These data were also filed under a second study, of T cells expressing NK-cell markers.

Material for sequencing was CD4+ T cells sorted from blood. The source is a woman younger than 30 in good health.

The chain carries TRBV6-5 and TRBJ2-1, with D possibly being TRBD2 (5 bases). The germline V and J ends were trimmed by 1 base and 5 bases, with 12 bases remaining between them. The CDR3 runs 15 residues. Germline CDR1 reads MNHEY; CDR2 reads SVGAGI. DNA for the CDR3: TGTGCCAGCAGTTACTACGGGATCAGGAACAATGAGCAGTTCTTC. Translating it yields CASSYYGIRNNEQFF.

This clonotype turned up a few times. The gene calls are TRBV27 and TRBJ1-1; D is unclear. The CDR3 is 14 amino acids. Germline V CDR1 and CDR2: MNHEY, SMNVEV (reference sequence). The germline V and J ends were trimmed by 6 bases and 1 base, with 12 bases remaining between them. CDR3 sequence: CASRSPQKNTEAFF. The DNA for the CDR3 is TGTGCCAGCAGGTCCCCTCAGAAGAACACTGAAGCTTTCTTT.

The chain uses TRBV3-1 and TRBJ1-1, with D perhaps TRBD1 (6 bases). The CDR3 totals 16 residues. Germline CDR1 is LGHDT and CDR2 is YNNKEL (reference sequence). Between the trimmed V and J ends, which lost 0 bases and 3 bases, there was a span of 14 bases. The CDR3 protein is CASSQDWWKGDTEAFF. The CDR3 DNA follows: TGTGCCAGCAGCCAAGATTGGTGGAAGGGGGACACTGAAGCTTTCTTT.

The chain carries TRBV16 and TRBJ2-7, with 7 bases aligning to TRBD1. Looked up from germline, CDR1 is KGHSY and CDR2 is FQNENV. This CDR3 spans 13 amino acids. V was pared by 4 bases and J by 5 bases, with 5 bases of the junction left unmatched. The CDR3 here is CASSPGQRNEQYF. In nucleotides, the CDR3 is TGTGCCAGCAGCCCGGGACAGCGTAACGAGCAGTACTTC.